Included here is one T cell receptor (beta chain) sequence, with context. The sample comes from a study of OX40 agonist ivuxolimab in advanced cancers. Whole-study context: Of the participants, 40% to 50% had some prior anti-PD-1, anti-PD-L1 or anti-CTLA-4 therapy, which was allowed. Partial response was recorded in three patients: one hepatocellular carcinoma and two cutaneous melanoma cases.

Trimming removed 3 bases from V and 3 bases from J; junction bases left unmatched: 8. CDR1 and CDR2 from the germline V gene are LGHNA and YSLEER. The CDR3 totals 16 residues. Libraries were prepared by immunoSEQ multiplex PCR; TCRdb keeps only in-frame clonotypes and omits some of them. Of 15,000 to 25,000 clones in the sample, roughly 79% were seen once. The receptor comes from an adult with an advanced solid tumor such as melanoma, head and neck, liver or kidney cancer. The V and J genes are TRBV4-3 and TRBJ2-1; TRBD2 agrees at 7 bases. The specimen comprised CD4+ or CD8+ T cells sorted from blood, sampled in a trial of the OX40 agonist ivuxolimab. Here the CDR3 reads CASSQAARGNYNEQFF. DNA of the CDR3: TGCGCCAGCAGCCAGGCCGCGCGGGGGAACTACAATGAGCAGTTCTTC.